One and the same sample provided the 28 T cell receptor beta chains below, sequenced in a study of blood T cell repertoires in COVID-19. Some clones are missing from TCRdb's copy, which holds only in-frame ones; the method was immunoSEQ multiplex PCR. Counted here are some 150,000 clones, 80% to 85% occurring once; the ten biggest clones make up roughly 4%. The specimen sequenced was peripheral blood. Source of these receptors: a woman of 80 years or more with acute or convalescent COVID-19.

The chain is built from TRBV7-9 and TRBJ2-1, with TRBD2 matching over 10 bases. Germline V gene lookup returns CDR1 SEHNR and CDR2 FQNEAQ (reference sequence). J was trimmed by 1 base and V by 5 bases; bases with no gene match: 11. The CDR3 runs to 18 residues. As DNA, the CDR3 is TGTGCCAGCAGCCCGCTCCGGATACTAGCGGGATCCTACAATGAGCAGTTCTTC. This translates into CASSPLRILAGSYNEQFF.

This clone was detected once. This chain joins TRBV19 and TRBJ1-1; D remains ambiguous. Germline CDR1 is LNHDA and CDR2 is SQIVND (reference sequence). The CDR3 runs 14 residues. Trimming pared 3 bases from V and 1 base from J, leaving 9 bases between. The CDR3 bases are TGTGCCAGTAGTATGCGGGCCTGGAACACTGAAGCTTTCTTT. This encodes CASSMRAWNTEAFF.

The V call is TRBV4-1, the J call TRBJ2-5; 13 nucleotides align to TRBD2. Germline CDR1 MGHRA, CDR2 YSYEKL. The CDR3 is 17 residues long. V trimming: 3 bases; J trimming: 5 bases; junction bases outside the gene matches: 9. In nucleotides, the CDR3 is TGCGCCAGCAGCCACTCACGGACTAGCGGGAGACGCGAGACCCAGTACTTC. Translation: CASSHSRTSGRRETQYF.

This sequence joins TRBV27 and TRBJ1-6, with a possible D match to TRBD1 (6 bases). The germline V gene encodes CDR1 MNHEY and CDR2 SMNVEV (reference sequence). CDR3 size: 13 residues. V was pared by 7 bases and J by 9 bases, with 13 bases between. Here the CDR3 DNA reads TGTGCCAGCAAGACAGGACCCCCTTCACCCCTCCACTTT. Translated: CASKTGPPSPLHF.

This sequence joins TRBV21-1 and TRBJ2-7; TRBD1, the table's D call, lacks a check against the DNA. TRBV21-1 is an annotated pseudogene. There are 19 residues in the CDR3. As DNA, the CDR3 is TGTGCCAGCAGCAAACTCTTCTATGGATCGGGACAGGGGAAGTACGAGCAGTACTTC. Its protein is CASSKLFYGSGQGKYEQYF.

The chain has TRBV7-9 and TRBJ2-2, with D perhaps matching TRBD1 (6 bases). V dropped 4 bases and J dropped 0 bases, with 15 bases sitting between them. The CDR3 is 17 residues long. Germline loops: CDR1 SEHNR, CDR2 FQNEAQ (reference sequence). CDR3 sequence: CASSSPPGTPNTGELFF. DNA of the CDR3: TGTGCCAGCAGCTCCCCTCCCGGGACACCGAACACCGGGGAGCTGTTTTTT.

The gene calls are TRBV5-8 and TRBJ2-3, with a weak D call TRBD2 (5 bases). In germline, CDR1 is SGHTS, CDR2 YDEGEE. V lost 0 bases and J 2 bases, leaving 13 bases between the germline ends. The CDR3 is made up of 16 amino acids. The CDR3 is CASSLVPSGVTDTQYF. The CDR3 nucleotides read TGTGCCAGCAGCTTGGTACCTTCCGGGGTCACAGATACGCAGTATTTT.

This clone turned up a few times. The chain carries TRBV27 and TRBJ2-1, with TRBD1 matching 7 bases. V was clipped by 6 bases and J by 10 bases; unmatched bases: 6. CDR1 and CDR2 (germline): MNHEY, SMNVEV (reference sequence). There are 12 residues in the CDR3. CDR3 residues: CASRGQIIEQFF. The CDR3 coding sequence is TGTGCCAGCAGGGGACAGATCATCGAGCAGTTCTTC.

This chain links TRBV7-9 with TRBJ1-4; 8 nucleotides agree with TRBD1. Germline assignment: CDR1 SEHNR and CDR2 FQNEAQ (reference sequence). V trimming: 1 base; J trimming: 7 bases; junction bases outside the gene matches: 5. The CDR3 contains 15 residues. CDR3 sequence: CASSLVTGGSEKLFF. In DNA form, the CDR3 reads TGTGCCAGCAGCTTAGTTACAGGGGGAAGTGAAAAACTGTTTTTT.

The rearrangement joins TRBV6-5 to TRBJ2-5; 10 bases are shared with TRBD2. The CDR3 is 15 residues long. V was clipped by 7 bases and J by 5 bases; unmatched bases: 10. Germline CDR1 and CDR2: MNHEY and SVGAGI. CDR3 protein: CASTPGTSVSETQYF. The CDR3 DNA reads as TGTGCCAGCACCCCCGGGACTAGCGTTTCGGAGACCCAGTACTTC.

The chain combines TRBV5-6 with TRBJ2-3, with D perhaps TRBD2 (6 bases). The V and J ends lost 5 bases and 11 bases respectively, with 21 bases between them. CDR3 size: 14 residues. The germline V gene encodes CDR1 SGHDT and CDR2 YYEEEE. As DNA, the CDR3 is TGTGCCAGCAGGGTACTAGCAGTACGTGGGAAGCAGTATTTT. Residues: CASRVLAVRGKQYF.

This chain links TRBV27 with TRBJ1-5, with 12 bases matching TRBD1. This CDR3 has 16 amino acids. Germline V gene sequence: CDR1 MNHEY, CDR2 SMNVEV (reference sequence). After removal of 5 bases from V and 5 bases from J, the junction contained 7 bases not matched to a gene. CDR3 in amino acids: CASSTGTGGYDQPQHF. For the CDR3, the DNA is TGTGCCAGCAGTACTGGGACAGGGGGCTACGATCAGCCCCAGCATTTT.

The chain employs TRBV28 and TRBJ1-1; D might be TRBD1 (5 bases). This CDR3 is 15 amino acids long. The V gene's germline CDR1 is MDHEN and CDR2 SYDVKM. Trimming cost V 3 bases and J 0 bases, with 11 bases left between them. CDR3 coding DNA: TGTGCCAGCAGTTTTTCAGGGTCCATGAACACTGAAGCTTTCTTT. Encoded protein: CASSFSGSMNTEAFF. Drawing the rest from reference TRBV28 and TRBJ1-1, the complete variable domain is DVKVTQSSRYLVKRTGEKVFLECVQDMDHENMFWYRQDPGLGLRLIYFSYDVKMKEKGDIPEGYSVSREKKERFSLILESASTNQTSMYLCASSFSGSMNTEAFFGQGTRLTVV.

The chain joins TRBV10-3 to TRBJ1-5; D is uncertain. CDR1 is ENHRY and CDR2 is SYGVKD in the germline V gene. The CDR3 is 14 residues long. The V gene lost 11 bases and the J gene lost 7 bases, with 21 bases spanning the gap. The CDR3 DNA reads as TGTGCCGCCGCCTCCGGGGTCGGCAGCCAGCCCCAGCATTTT. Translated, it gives CAAASGVGSQPQHF.

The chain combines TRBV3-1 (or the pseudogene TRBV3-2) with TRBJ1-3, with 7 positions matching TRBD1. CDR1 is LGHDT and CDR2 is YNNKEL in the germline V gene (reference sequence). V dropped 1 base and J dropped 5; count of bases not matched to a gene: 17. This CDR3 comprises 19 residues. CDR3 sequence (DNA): TGTGCCAGCAGCCAAGGAGGGGCGTCGACAGGGATCCAAAGAAACACCATATATTTT. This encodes CASSQGGASTGIQRNTIYF.

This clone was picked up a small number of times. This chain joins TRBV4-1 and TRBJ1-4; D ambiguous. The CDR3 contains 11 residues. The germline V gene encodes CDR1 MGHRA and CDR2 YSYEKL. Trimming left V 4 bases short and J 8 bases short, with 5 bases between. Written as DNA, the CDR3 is TGCGCCAGCAGCCGAGGGGAAAAACTGTTTTTT. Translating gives CASSRGEKLFF.

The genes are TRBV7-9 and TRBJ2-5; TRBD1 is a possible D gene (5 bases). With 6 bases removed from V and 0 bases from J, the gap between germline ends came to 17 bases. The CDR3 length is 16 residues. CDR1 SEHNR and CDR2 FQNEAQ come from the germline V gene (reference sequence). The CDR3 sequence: CASRHPPGPNQETQYF. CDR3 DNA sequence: TGTGCCAGCAGACACCCCCCAGGGCCGAACCAAGAGACCCAGTACTTC. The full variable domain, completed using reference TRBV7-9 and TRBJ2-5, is DTGVSQNPRHKITKRGQNVTFRCDPISEHNRLYWYRQTLGQGPEFLTYFQNEAQLEKSRLLSDRFSAERPKGSFSTLEIQRTEQGDSAMYLCASRHPPGPNQETQYFGPGTRLLVL.

For the CDR3, the DNA is TGTGCCAGCAGCCTCTCATCACTCACAGATACGCAGTATTTT. Encoded protein: CASSLSSLTDTQYF. The V call is TRBV7-2, the J call TRBJ2-3; D gene uncertain. V was trimmed by 5 bases and J by 2 bases, leaving 11 bases between them. Per the germline V gene, CDR1 is SGHTA and CDR2 is FQGNSA. This CDR3 is 14 amino acids long.

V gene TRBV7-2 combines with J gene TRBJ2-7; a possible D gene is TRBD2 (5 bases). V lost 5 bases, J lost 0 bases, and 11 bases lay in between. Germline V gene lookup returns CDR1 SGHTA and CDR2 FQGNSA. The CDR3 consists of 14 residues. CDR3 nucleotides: TGTGCCAGCAGCGGAATAGCGATCTCCTACGAGCAGTACTTC. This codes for CASSGIAISYEQYF. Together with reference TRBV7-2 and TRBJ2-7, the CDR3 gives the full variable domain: GAGVSQSPSNKVTEKGKDVELRCDPISGHTALYWYRQSLGQGLEFLIYFQGNSAPDKSGLPSDRFSAERTGGSVSTLTIQRTQQEDSAVYLCASSGIAISYEQYFGPGTRLTVT.

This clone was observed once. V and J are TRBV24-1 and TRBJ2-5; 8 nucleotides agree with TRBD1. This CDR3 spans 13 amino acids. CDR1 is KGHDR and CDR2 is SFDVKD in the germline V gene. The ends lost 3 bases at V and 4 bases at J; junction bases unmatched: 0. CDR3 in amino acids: CATSDGQGETQYF. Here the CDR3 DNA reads TGTGCCACCAGTGATGGACAGGGAGAGACCCAGTACTTC.

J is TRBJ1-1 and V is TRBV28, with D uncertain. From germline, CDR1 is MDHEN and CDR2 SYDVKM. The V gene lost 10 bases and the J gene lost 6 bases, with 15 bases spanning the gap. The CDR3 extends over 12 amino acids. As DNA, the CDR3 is TGTGCCACCACCGAACGGGAATCTGAAGCTTTCTTT. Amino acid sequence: CATTERESEAFF.

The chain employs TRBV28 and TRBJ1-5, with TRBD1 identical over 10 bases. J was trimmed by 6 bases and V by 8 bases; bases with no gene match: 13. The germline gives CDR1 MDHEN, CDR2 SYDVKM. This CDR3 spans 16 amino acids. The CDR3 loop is CASSGTGVSGGQPQHF. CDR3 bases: TGTGCCAGCTCCGGGACAGGGGTAAGCGGAGGTCAGCCCCAGCATTTT. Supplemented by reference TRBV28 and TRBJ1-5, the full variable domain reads DVKVTQSSRYLVKRTGEKVFLECVQDMDHENMFWYRQDPGLGLRLIYFSYDVKMKEKGDIPEGYSVSREKKERFSLILESASTNQTSMYLCASSGTGVSGGQPQHFGDGTRLSIL.

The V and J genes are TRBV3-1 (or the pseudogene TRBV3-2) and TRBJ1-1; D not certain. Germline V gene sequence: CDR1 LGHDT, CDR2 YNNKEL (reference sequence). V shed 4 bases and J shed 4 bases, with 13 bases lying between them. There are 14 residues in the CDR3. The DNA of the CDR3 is TGTGCCAGCAGCCTCGCCCTCGGTGGCACTGAAGCTTTCTTT. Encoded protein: CASSLALGGTEAFF.

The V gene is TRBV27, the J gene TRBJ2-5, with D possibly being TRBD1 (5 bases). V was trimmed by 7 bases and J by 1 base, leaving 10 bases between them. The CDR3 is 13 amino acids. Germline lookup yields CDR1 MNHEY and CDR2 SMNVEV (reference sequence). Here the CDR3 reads CASTGHSQETQYF. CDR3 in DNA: TGTGCCAGCACTGGACATTCCCAAGAGACCCAGTACTTC.

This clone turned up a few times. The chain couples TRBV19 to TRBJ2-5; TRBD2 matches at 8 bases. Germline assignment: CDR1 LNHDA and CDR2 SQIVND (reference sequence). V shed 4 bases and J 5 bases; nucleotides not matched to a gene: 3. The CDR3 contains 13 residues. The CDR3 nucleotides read TGTGCCAGTAGTACCCCTAGCGGGGAGACCCAGTACTTC. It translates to CASSTPSGETQYF.

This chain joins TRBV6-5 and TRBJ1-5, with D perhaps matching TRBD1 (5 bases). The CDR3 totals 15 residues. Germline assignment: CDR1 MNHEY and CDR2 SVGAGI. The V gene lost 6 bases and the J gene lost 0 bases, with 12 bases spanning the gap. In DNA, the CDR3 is TGTGCCAGCAGGGCGGGACGGAATAGCAATCAGCCCCAGCATTTT. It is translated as CASRAGRNSNQPQHF.

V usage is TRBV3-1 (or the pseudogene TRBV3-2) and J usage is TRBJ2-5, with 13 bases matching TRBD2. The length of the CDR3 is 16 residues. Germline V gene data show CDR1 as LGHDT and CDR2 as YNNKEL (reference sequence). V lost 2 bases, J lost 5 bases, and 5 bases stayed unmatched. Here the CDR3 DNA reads TGTGCCAGCAGCCAAACAATGGGACTAGCGGGGGAGACCCAGTACTTC. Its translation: CASSQTMGLAGETQYF.

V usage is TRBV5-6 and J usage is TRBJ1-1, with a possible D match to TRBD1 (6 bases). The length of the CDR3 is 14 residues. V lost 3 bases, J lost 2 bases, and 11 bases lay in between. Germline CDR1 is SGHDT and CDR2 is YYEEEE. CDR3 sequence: CASSSDSFNTEAFF. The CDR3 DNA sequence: TGTGCCAGCAGCTCGGACAGCTTTAACACTGAAGCTTTCTTT.